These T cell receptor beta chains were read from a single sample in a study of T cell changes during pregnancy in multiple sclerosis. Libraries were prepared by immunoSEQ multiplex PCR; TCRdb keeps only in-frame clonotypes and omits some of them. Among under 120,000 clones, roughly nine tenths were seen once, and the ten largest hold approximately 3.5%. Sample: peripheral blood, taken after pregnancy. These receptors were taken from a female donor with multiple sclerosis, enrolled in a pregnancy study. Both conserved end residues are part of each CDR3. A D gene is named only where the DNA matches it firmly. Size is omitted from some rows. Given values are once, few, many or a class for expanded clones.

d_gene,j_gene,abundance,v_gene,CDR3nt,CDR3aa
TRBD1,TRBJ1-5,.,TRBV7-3,TGTGCCAGCAGCTTACACAGGGGGCAGCCCCAGCATTTT,CASSLHRGQPQHF
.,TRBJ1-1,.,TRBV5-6,TGTGCCAGCAGCTTGGTGGGCCGTGAAGCTTTCTTT,CASSLVGREAFF
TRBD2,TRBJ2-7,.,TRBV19,TGTGCCAGTAGTATGAGGCTAGCGGGGGACTACGAGCAGTACTTC,CASSMRLAGDYEQYF
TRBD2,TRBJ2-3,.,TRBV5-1,TGCGCCAGCAGCTTCGGACTAGCGGGGGCAGATACGCAGTATTTT,CASSFGLAGADTQYF
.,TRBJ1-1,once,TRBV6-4,TGTGCCAGCAGTGAGGAGGGATGGACTGAAGCTTTCTTT,CASSEEGWTEAFF
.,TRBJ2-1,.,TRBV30,TGTGCCTGGAGTGTACGGTCCAGGGGCGCTGAGCAGTTCTTC,CAWSVRSRGAEQFF
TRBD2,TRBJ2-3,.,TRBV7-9,TGTGCCAGCAGCTTAGATCTAGCGGGGGTTACAGATACGCAGTATTTT,CASSLDLAGVTDTQYF
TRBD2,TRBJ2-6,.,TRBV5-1,TGCGCCAGCAGCTTGGCTCGCCTAGCGGGTAACTCTGGGGCCAACGTCCTGACTTTC,CASSLARLAGNSGANVLTF
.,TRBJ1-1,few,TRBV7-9,TGTGCCAGCAGCTTAACCACAGGGAACACTGAAGCTTTCTTT,CASSLTTGNTEAFF
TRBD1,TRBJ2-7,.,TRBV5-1,TGCGCCAGCAGCTTGGAGGGGGCCCTCTCCTACGAGCAGTACTTC,CASSLEGALSYEQYF
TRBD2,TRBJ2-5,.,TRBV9,TGTGCCAGCAGTGGGGCTAGCGGAGCTTCTGGGACCCAGTACTTC,CASSGASGASGTQYF
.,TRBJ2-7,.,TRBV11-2,TGTGCCAGCAGCTTAGGGTGGGAGGAGCAGTACTTC,CASSLGWEEQYF
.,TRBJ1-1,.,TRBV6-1,TGTGCCAGCAGTTCAAAGCCCGTGAACACTGAAGCTTTCTTT,CASSSKPVNTEAFF
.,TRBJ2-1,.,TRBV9,TGTGCCAGCAGCGCCGCGTTGGGGGCCCCCTACGAGGATGAGCAGTTCTTC,CASSAALGAPYEDEQFF
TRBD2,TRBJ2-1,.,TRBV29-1,TGCAGCGTTGAAAAACAGCGGGACCACAATGAGCAGTTCTTC,CSVEKQRDHNEQFF
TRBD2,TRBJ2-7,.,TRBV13,TGTGCCAGCAGCTTAGCAGGGCGACTAGCGGGGGGGCAGACTAACTACGAGCAGTACTTC,CASSLAGRLAGGQTNYEQYF
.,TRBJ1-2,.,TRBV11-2,TGTGCCAGCAGCTTCGGCCAGGGCGGCGGCTACACCTTC,CASSFGQGGGYTF
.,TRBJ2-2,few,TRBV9,TGTGCCAGCAGCGTGGGCCAGGCCACCGGGGAGCTGTTTTTT,CASSVGQATGELFF
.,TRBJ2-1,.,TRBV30,TGTGCCTGGGAGGCGGGCAGGGGGGACAATGAGCAGTTCTTC,CAWEAGRGDNEQFF
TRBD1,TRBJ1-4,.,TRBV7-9,TGTGCCAGCAGCGCACAGGGGCCTAATGAAAAACTGTTTTTT,CASSAQGPNEKLFF
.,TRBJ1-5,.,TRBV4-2,TGTGCCAGCAGCCAAGAGGACGTTAGATCAGGGTCCAATCAGCCCCAGCATTTT,CASSQEDVRSGSNQPQHF
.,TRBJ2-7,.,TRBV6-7,TGTGCCAGCAGTTACAAGGACAGCGAAACCTACGAGCAGTACTTC,CASSYKDSETYEQYF
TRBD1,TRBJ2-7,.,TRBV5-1,TGCGCCAGCAGCTGGGACAGTAGCTACGAGCAGTACTTC,CASSWDSSYEQYF
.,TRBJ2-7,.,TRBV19,TGTGCCAGTAGTGCCCAGCGGAGATCCTACGAGCAGTACTTC,CASSAQRRSYEQYF
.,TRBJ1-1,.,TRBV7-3,TGTGCCAGCAGCTTAATTAGGCAGGGGAACACTGAAGCTTTCTTT,CASSLIRQGNTEAFF
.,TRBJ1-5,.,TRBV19,TGTGCCAGTAGTATAGGCAGCCAGGATAACCTTTTATATCAGCCCCAGCATTTT,CASSIGSQDNLLYQPQHF
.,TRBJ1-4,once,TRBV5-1,TGCGCCAGCAGCTTCACGTCGGGCCCTGGGAGGGGTGAAAAACTGTTTTTT,CASSFTSGPGRGEKLFF
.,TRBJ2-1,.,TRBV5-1,TGCGCCAGCAGTCACGGCACTATGCTGCGGGGTGAGCAGTTCTTC,CASSHGTMLRGEQFF
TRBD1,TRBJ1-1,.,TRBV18,TGTGCCAGCTCACCACGGGCTGGACAGGCGACTGAAGCTTTCTTT,CASSPRAGQATEAFF
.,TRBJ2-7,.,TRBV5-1,TGCGCCAGCAGCTTGGTCCAGGGGAGCGAGCAGTACTTC,CASSLVQGSEQYF
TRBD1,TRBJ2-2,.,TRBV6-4,TGTGCCAGCAGGAAACAGGGGGGCACCGGGGAGCTGTTTTTT,CASRKQGGTGELFF
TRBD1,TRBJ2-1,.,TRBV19,TGTGCCAGCCTAGACAGGGTTGGTGTCAATGAGCAGTTCTTC,CASLDRVGVNEQFF
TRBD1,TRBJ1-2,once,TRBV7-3,TGTGCCAGCAGCCAACAGGGGTATTATGGCTACACCTTC,CASSQQGYYGYTF
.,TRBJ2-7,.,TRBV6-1,TGTGCCAGCAGTGAAGAACAGGGAGGGTCCTACGAGCAGTACTTC,CASSEEQGGSYEQYF
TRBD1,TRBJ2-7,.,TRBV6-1,TGTGCCAGCAGTGAAGCGCGGACAGGGATCTACGAGCAGTACTTC,CASSEARTGIYEQYF
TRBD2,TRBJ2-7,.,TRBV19,TGTGCCAGTAGTATCGGGGGGACCCCTCGCTTGTCGTACGGTCGGGAGCAGTACTTC,CASSIGGTPRLSYGREQYF
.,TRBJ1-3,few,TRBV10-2,TGCGCCAGCAGTGACGGTATAGCTGGAAACACCATATATTTT,CASSDGIAGNTIYF
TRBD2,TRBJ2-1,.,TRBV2,TGTGCCAGCAGTGAGAGTCGGGGGGGGTCGTACGAATCCTACAATGAGCAGTTCTTC,CASSESRGGSYESYNEQFF
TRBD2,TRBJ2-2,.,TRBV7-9,TGTGCCAGCAGCCCTAGCGGGGGGAACACCGGGGAGCTGTTTTTT,CASSPSGGNTGELFF
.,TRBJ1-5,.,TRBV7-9,TGTGCCAGCAGCCGGGACACCAATCAGCCCCAGCATTTT,CASSRDTNQPQHF
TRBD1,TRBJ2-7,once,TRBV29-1,TGCAGCGTAAGACAGGGATTGGGCGAGCAGTACTTC,CSVRQGLGEQYF
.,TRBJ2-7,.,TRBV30,TGTGCCTGGAGTGTCGCTCGACGCGGCGAGCAGTACTTC,CAWSVARRGEQYF
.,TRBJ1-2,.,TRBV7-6,TGTGCCAGCAGCTTAGATATTACAGGTTATGGCTACACCTTC,CASSLDITGYGYTF
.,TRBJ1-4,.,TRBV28,TGTGCCAGCAGTTTAAATATAGGGGCAGGGTCGGTAGAAAAACTGTTTTTT,CASSLNIGAGSVEKLFF
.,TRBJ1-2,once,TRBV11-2,TGTGCCAGCAGCCTACAACAGGACAGAGAATATGGCTACACCTTC,CASSLQQDREYGYTF
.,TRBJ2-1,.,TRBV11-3,TGTGCCAGCAGCTTAGCAGGGGCCCAGGGTGAGCAGTTCTTC,CASSLAGAQGEQFF
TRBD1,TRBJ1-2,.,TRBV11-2,TGTGCCAGCAACGTTGGGACAGGGCTCAATGGCTACACCTTC,CASNVGTGLNGYTF
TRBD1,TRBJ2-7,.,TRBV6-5,TGTGCCAGCAGTGGGACAGGCTACGAGCAGTACTTC,CASSGTGYEQYF
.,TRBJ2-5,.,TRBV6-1,TGTGCCAGCAGTGGGACCGGGACACCGTACCAAGAGACCCAGTACTTC,CASSGTGTPYQETQYF
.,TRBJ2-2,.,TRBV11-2,TGTGCCAGCAGCTTAGCCCCTGCAGATTCGACCGGGGAGCTGTTTTTT,CASSLAPADSTGELFF
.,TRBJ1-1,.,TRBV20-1,TGCAGTGTGCGACAGAACACTGAAGCTTTCTTT,CSVRQNTEAFF
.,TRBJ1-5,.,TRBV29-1,TGCAGCGTGGACGGGAGGGAGCCCCAGCATTTT,CSVDGREPQHF
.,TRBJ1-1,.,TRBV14,TGTGCCAGCAGTGATCAGGCGAACACTGAAGCTTTCTTT,CASSDQANTEAFF
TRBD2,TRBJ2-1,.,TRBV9,TGTGCCAGCGGGGGGGGATTAGGTTACAATGAGCAGTTCTTC,CASGGGLGYNEQFF
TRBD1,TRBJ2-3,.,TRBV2,TGTGCCGGCAGGGGGCCAGGAGGGGATACGCAGTATTTT,CAGRGPGGDTQYF